This T cell receptor beta chain was observed in a study of cytomegalovirus exposure and HLA in healthy donors. With respect to this clone: The identical CDR3 is also encoded by other nucleotide sequences in the sample.

PCR involved 60 Vbeta and 13 Jbeta primers. How the authors handled the data: A later analysis tallied 80 million to 100 million unique TCR beta chains, around 9.9 million of them shared. Produced via immunoSEQ multiplex PCR; TCRdb's table is partial and in-frame only. V and J calls and clone size are those listed in that table; D and trimming were worked out from the DNA. The sample records some 160,000 clones, over 80% being singletons. The CDR3 runs 14 residues. The V end was cut by 5 bases, the J end by 8 bases, with 18 bases between. CDR1 and CDR2 from the germline V gene are MGHDK and SYGVNS. Material for sequencing was PBMCs. The receptor comes from a woman between 18 and 30 years old in good health and CMV-seronegative. The V gene is TRBV25-1, the J gene TRBJ1-1; maybe TRBD1 (6 bases). The CDR3 loop is CASSRVQGRTEAFF. The CDR3 nucleotides read TGTGCCAGCAGTCGCGTGCAGGGGCGTACAGAAGCTTTCTTT.